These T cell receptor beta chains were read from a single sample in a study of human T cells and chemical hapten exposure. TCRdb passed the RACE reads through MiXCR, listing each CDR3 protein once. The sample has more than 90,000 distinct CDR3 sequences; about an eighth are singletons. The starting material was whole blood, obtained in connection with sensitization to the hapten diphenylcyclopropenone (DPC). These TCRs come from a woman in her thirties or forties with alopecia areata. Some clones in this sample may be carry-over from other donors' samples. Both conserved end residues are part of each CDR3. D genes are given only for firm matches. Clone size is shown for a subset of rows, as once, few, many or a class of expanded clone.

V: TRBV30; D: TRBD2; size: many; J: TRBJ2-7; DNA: TGTGCCTGCAACCCCACTAGCGGAACCTACGAGCAGTACTTC; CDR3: CACNPTSGTYEQYF
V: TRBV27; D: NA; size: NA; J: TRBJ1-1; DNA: TGTGCCAGCGCGTCGCCGGGGCAAAGCACTGAAGCTTTCTTT; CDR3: CASASPGQSTEAFF
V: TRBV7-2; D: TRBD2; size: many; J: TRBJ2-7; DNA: TGTGCCAGCAGCCCGCGGGGGGGCTCCTACGAGCAGTACTTC; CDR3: CASSPRGGSYEQYF
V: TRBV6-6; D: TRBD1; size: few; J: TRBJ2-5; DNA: TGTGCCAGCAGTTTCCCCGGACAGGTCGAGGGCAAGGAGACCCAGTACTTC; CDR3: CASSFPGQVEGKETQYF
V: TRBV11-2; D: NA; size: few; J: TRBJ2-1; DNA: TGTGCCAGCAGCTCTAGCACCTCCTACAATGAGCAGTTCTTC; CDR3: CASSSSTSYNEQFF
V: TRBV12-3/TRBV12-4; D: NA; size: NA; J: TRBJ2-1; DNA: TGTGCCAGCAGTTTATCGGGGAGGTCGGGGAATGAGCAGTTCTTC; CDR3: CASSLSGRSGNEQFF
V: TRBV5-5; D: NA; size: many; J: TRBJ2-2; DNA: TGTGCCAGCAGCTTGGAACGGGGGGCGCGAACGGACACCGGGGAGCTGTTTTTT; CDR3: CASSLERGARTDTGELFF
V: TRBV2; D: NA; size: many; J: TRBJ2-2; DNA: TGTGCCAGCAGTGGGGATTTCACCGGGGAGCTGTTTTTT; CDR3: CASSGDFTGELFF
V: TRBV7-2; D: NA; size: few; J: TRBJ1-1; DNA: TGTGCCAGCAGCTTACAATCCCGGGGCACTGAAGCTTTCTTT; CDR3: CASSLQSRGTEAFF
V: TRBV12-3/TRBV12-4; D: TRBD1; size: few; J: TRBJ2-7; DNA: TGTGCCAGCAGGGCGACAGGGTTGGTACGCGAGCAGTACTTC; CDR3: CASRATGLVREQYF
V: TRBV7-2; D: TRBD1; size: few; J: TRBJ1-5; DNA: TGTGCCAGCAGCCCAGGGCCCGGGACAGGAATCAATCAGCCCCAGCATTTT; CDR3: CASSPGPGTGINQPQHF
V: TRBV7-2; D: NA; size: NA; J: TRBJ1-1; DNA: TGTGCCAGCAGCTTAGGGGTTCACACTGAAGCTTTCTTT; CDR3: CASSLGVHTEAFF
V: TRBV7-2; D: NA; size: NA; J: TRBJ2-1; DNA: TGTGCCAGCAGCTTATCTTATTTGAATGAGCAGTTCTTC; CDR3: CASSLSYLNEQFF
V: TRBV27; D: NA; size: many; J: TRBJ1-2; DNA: TGTGCCAGCGGGGGGAACTATGGCTACACCTTC; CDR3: CASGGNYGYTF
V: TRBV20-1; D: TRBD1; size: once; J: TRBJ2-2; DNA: TGCAGTGCTCCCGGGACAGGACTCACCGGGGAGCTGTTTTTT; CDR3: CSAPGTGLTGELFF
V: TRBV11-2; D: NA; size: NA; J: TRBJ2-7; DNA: TGTGCCAGCAGCTTATCCGGGACACTGCAGTTCTACGAGCAGTACTTC; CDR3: CASSLSGTLQFYEQYF
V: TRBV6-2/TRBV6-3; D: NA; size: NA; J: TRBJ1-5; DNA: TGTGCCAGCAGTTCTACAAGCAATCAGCCCCAGCATTTT; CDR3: CASSSTSNQPQHF
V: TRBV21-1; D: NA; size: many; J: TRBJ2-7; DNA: TGTGCCAGCAGCAAAATTCTGGCCAGCGGTAACTACGAGCAGTACTTC; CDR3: CASSKILASGNYEQYF
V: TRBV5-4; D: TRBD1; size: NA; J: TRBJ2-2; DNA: TGTGCCAGCATGGCAGGGGGCGGCTGGGAGCTGTTTTTT; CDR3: CASMAGGGWELFF
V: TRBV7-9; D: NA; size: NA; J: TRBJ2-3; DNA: TGTGCCAGCAGCTCCACAGGATTGACGTATACGCAGTATTTT; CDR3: CASSSTGLTYTQYF
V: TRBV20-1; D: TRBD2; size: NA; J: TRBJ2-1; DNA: TGCAGTGCTAGACAGGGACTAGCGGGAATGGGTGAGCAGTTCTTC; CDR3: CSARQGLAGMGEQFF
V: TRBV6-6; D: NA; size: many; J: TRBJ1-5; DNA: TGTGCCAGCACCCAGACCCAGGGTAGCAATCAGCCCCAGCATTTT; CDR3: CASTQTQGSNQPQHF
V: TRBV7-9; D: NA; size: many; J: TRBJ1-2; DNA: TGTGCCAGCAGCCTCAGGGGAAGCTATGGCTACACCTTC; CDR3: CASSLRGSYGYTF
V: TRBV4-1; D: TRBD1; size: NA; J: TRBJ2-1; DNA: TGCGCCAGCAGCCAAGAGATGGGGACAGTCACTCTGGACAATGAGCAGTTCTTC; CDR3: CASSQEMGTVTLDNEQFF
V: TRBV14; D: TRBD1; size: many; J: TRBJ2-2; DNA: TGTGCCAGCAGCGAAGTAGGGACAGGGGTAACCGGGGAGCTGTTTTTT; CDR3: CASSEVGTGVTGELFF
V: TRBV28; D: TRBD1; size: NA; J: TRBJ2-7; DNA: TGTGCCAGCAGTCGACAGGGTAACGCCTACGAGCAGTACTTC; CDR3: CASSRQGNAYEQYF
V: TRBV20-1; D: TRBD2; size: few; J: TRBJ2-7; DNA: TGCAGTGGGAAGTGGCTAGCGGACTACGAGCAGTACTTC; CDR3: CSGKWLADYEQYF
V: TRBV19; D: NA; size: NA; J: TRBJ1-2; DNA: TGTGCCAGTAGTAGGTCCACACGGAACTATGGCTACACCTTC; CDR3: CASSRSTRNYGYTF
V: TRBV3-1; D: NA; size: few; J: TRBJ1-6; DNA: TGTGCCAGCAGCCGTACCGGGACTGAGAATTCACCCCTCCACTTT; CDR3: CASSRTGTENSPLHF
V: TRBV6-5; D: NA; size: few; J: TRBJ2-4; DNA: TGTGCCAGCACCGACAGGCGAAACATTCAGTACTTC; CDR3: CASTDRRNIQYF
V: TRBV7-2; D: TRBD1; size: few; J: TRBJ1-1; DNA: TGTGCCAGCAGCTTATTAGGGCTAGGACAGGGGGCAGGGGCTTTCTTT; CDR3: CASSLLGLGQGAGAFF
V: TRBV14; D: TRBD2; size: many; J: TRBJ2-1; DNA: TGTGCCAGCAGCCGGGGACTAGCGGGAGGCGCCTCCTACAATGAGCAGTTCTTC; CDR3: CASSRGLAGGASYNEQFF
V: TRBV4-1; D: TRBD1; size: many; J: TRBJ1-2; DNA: TGCGCCAGCAGCCCCATACACGGACAGGGAGGGAACTATGGCTACACCTTC; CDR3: CASSPIHGQGGNYGYTF
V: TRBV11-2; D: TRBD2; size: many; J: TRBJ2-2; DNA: TGTGCCAGCAGCTCCATAGCGGGAGTGAACACCGGGGAGCTGTTTTTT; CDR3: CASSSIAGVNTGELFF
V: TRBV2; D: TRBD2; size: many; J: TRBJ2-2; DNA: TGTGCCAGCAGGGAGCTAGCGGGGAGCACCAGGGAGCTGTTTTTT; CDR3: CASRELAGSTRELFF
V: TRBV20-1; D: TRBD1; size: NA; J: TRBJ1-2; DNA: TGCAGTGCTGAGAGACAGGGTGGCTACACCTTC; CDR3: CSAERQGGYTF
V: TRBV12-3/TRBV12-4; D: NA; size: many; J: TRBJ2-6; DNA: TGTGCCAGCACCCAAAGCTCTGGGGCCAACGTCCTGACTTTC; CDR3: CASTQSSGANVLTF
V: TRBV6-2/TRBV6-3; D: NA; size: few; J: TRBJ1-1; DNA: TGTGCCAGCAGTTACGGCACAAATGAAGCTTTCTTT; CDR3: CASSYGTNEAFF
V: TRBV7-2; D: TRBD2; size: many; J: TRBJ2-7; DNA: TGTGCCAGCAGCAAGGGACTAGCGGGAGTATCCTACGAGCAGTACTTC; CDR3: CASSKGLAGVSYEQYF
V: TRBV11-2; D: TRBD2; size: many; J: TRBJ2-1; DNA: TGTGCCAGCAGCCTCAGCGGGAGCCACAATGAGCAGTTCTTC; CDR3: CASSLSGSHNEQFF
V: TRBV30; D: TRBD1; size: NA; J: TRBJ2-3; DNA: TGTGCCTGGAGTGTACGTGGCGGGACAGGGAGGGGCGCAGATACGCAGTATTTT; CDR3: CAWSVRGGTGRGADTQYF
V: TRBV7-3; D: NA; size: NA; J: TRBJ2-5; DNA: TGTGCCAGCAGCTTAACTAACCCAGGGGATGAGACCCAGTACTTC; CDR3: CASSLTNPGDETQYF
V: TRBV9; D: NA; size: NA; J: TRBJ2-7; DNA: TGTGCCAGCGGCCGATCGGGGGTCCCCTACGAGCAGTACTTC; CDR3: CASGRSGVPYEQYF
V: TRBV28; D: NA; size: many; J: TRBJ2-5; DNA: TGTGCCACCCTGGAGGGGATGGAGACCCAGTACTTC; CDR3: CATLEGMETQYF
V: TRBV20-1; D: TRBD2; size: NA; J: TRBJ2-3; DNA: TGCAGTGCTAGCGGGAGGGCTACAGATACGCAGTATTTT; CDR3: CSASGRATDTQYF
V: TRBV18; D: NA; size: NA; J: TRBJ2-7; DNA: TGTGCCAGCTCACCACAGCGGTGGGCCTACGAGCAGTACTTC; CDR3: CASSPQRWAYEQYF
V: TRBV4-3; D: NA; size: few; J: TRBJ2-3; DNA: TGCGCCAGCAGCCAAGACGCCGGGAGCGCAGATACGCAGTATTTT; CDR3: CASSQDAGSADTQYF
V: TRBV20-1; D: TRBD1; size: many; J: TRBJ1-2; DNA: TGCAGTGCTAGAGATGGAGGACAGGACTATGGCTACACCTTC; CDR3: CSARDGGQDYGYTF